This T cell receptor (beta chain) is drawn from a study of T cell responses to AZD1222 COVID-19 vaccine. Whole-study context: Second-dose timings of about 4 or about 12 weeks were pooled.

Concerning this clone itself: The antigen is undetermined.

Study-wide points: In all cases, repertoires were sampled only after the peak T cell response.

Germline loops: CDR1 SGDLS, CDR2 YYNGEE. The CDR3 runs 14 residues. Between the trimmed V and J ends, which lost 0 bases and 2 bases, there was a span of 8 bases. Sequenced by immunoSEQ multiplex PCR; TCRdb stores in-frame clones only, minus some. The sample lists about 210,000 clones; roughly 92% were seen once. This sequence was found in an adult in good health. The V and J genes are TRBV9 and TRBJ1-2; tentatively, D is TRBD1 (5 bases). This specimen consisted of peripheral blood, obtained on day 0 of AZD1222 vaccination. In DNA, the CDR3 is TGTGCCAGCAGCGTAGACGGGGCGAACTATGGCTACACCTTC. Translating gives CASSVDGANYGYTF.